This note documents a single T cell receptor beta chain sequence. Sequencing was performed with immunoSEQ multiplex PCR; in TCRdb, only in-frame clones are kept and a portion is missing. The sample carries about 24,000 clones, 75% to 90% recorded once. The sample originates from a study of blood T cell repertoires in COVID-19. Sequencing was carried out using peripheral blood. This TCR was recovered from a human donor in a cohort sampled during active COVID-19.

CDR3 loop: CASSRHGVDVGTEAFF. CDR3 sequence (DNA): TGTGCCAGCAGCCGCCACGGGGTTGACGTTGGGACTGAAGCTTTCTTT. The chain combines TRBV5-5 with TRBJ1-1; D is undetermined. Trimming took 4 bases from V and 5 from J, leaving 21 bases between them. Germline V lookup: CDR1 SGHKS, CDR2 YYEKEE (reference sequence). The CDR3 contains 16 residues.